The 17 T cell receptor beta chains below come from one sample, sequenced in a study of cytomegalovirus exposure and HLA in healthy donors. PCR involved 60 Vbeta and 13 Jbeta primers. Clones were sequenced by immunoSEQ multiplex PCR, and TCRdb holds only the in-frame ones, with some missing. The data contain 150,000 to 200,000 clones, approximately 77% of them singletons. The sequencing sample was made of PBMCs. These receptor sequences come from a male donor in good health and CMV-seropositive.

This clone has more than one count but fewer than ten. J is TRBJ2-2 and V is TRBV6-1; TRBD1 matches 7 bases. Germline V gene lookup returns CDR1 MNHNS and CDR2 SASEGT. The V gene end was trimmed by 8 bases and the J gene end by 1 base; junction bases not matched to a gene: 7. The CDR3 extends over 15 amino acids. CDR3 amino acids: CASGIRTGNTGELFF. The CDR3 DNA reads TGTGCCAGCGGGATCAGGACAGGGAACACCGGGGAGCTGTTTTTT.

V gene TRBV6-1 combines with J gene TRBJ2-3; 8 bases are shared with TRBD2. Germline lookup yields CDR1 MNHNS and CDR2 SASEGT. With 1 base clipped from V and 5 bases from J, the junction kept 8 bases outside the gene matches. The CDR3 runs 16 residues. The DNA of the CDR3 is TGTGCCAGCAGTGAAGGGGGTAGCGGGGTTGGAGATACGCAGTATTTT. Translating gives CASSEGGSGVGDTQYF.

The chain combines TRBV19 with TRBJ1-1; TRBD1 might be the D (6 bases). V gave up 6 bases and J gave up 8 bases, with 19 bases separating them. Germline CDR1 LNHDA, CDR2 SQIVND (reference sequence). The CDR3 is 14 amino acids. The CDR3 DNA reads as TGTGCCAGTAGCCCCGGACAGAAGGTCGACGAAGCTTTCTTT. Residues: CASSPGQKVDEAFF.

This clone was seen only a few times. The chain couples TRBV18 to TRBJ1-1; D gene unclear. The ends were cut back, 10 bases at V and 1 base at J, with 10 bases in the middle. This CDR3 contains 12 residues. Germline-derived CDR1 and CDR2 are KGHSH and LQKENI. The CDR3 DNA follows: TGTGCCACCTCGGGAGGGAACACTGAAGCTTTCTTT. Protein: CATSGGNTEAFF.

The chain combines TRBV13 with TRBJ2-7; possible D gene TRBD2, 5 bases. V dropped 4 bases and J dropped 4 bases, with 11 bases sitting between them. The CDR3 spans 13 residues. Germline V gene data show CDR1 as PRHDT and CDR2 as FYEKMQ (reference sequence). DNA of the CDR3: TGTGCCAGCAGCTCCGGACTGATATACGAGCAGTACTTC. Translating it yields CASSSGLIYEQYF.

The V call is TRBV4-1, the J call TRBJ1-2; D unresolved. The CDR3 totals 12 residues. V lost 3 bases and J 5 bases, leaving 7 bases between the germline ends. CDR1 is MGHRA, CDR2 YSYEKL, per germline. The CDR3 protein is CASSQTGYGYTF. The CDR3 nucleotides read TGCGCCAGCAGCCAGACCGGGTATGGCTACACCTTC.

This chain joins TRBV30 and TRBJ1-6, with D tentatively TRBD1 (6 bases). Germline loops: CDR1 GTSNPN, CDR2 SVGIG (reference sequence). Trimming removed 1 base at V and 7 bases at J, with 17 bases between. This CDR3 region has 16 residues. Written as DNA, the CDR3 is TGTGCCTGGAGTGAGGGGGACCTACCGGGGAATTCACCCCTCCACTTT. Protein product: CAWSEGDLPGNSPLHF.

This chain connects TRBV6-1 to TRBJ2-3, with D possibly TRBD1 on 6 matching bases. From germline, CDR1 is MNHNS and CDR2 SASEGT. Trimming removed 11 bases at V and 2 bases at J, with 17 bases between. CDR3 length: 14 amino acids. The CDR3 sequence is CAGSSWGPTDTQYF. For the CDR3, the DNA is TGTGCCGGCTCAAGCTGGGGGCCCACAGATACGCAGTATTTT.

The V gene is TRBV9, the J gene TRBJ2-5, with 10 bases that match TRBD1. This CDR3 has 15 residues. Germline lookup yields CDR1 SGDLS and CDR2 YYNGEE. V lost 4 bases and J lost 5; bases outside the gene matches: 8. The CDR3 sequence: CASSYPGQGQETQYF. The DNA of the CDR3 is TGTGCCAGCAGCTACCCGGGACAGGGGCAGGAGACCCAGTACTTC.

The genes are TRBV5-5 and TRBJ2-7; tentatively, D is TRBD1 (6 bases). CDR1 is SGHKS and CDR2 is YYEKEE in the germline V gene (reference sequence). The CDR3 is 14 amino acids. The ends were cut back, 0 bases at V and 12 bases at J, with 19 bases in the middle. The CDR3 nucleotides are TGTGCCAGCAGCTTGGCCGAGGGACAAACCCAATGGTACTTC. It yields the protein CASSLAEGQTQWYF.

The rearrangement joins TRBV13 to TRBJ1-5; 12 bases match TRBD1. Per germline, CDR1 PRHDT and CDR2 FYEKMQ (reference sequence). The V segment lost 5 bases and the J segment 3 bases; nucleotides outside the gene matches: 8. CDR3 length: 17 residues. CDR3 residues: CASSQGGTGGLNQPQHF. DNA of the CDR3: TGTGCCAGCAGCCAGGGGGGGACAGGGGGCCTCAATCAGCCCCAGCATTTT.

The chain employs TRBV19 and TRBJ1-6; 7 bases are shared with TRBD1. V shed 3 bases and J 7 bases; nucleotides not matched to a gene: 12. Germline values: CDR1 LNHDA, CDR2 SQIVND (reference sequence). The CDR3 runs 17 residues. CDR3: CASSILPGTARNSPLHF. Here the CDR3 DNA reads TGTGCCAGTAGTATTTTACCCGGGACAGCCAGAAATTCACCCCTCCACTTT.

Only one count was recorded for this clone. The junction and the germline gene differ at one end; a read error may be behind it. Different DNA sequences within this sample yield the same CDR3. The rearrangement links TRBV13 to TRBJ2-1; tentatively, D is TRBD1 (6 bases). The CDR3 is 15 residues long. Germline CDR1 PRHDT, CDR2 FYEKMQ (reference sequence). The CDR3 spells CASSLVLGGYNEQFF. In nucleotides, the CDR3 is TGTGCCAGCAGCTTAGTACTAGGGGGATACAATGAGCAATTCTTC.

The genes are TRBV11-2 and TRBJ2-2; D gene uncertain. CDR1 SGHAT and CDR2 FQNNGV come from the germline V gene. This CDR3 contains 16 residues. With 4 bases removed from V and 3 bases from J, the gap between germline ends came to 15 bases. The CDR3 region has the DNA TGTGCCAGCAGCTCAATTAAGCCCCGCGACACCGGGGAGCTGTTTTTT. Encoded protein: CASSSIKPRDTGELFF.

This clone has only a few counts. The rearrangement links TRBV2 to TRBJ1-5, with D possibly being TRBD1 (6 bases). Germline V gene sequence: CDR1 SNHLY, CDR2 FYNNEI. CDR3 length equals 15 residues. Trimming removed 6 bases from V and 0 bases from J, with 12 bases in between. CDR3 amino acids: CASRTDRLSNQPQHF. The CDR3 DNA reads TGTGCCAGCAGGACGGACAGACTTAGCAATCAGCCCCAGCATTTT.

The V and J genes are TRBV5-5 and TRBJ1-2; D gene uncertain. Germline V gives CDR1 SGHKS, CDR2 YYEKEE (reference sequence). V was shortened by 2 bases and J by 8 bases, with 13 bases between the two germline ends. This CDR3 contains 13 residues. In DNA form, the CDR3 reads TGTGCCAGCAGCTTTCACAGCCTGCCCGGCTACACCTTC. Translating gives CASSFHSLPGYTF.

The chain has TRBV6-6 and TRBJ1-5; 7 bases agree with TRBD1. The length of the CDR3 is 15 residues. The junction had 5 bases not matched to a gene; V was cut back by 3 bases and J by 3 bases. Germline V gene sequence: CDR1 MNHNY, CDR2 SVGAGI (reference sequence). The CDR3 sequence is CASSYGQALNQPQHF. The CDR3 DNA sequence: TGTGCCAGCAGTTATGGACAGGCCCTCAATCAGCCCCAGCATTTT.